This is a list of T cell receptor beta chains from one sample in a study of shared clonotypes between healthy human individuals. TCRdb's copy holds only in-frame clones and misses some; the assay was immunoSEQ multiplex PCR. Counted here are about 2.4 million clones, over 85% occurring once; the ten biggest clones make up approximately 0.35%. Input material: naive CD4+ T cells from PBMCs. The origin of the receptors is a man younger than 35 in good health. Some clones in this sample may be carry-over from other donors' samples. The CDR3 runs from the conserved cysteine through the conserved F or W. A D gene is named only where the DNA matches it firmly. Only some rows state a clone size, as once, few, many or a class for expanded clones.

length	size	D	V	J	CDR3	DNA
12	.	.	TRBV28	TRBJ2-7	CASSSATYEQYF	TGTGCCAGCAGTTCGGCCACCTACGAGCAGTACTTC
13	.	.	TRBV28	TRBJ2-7	CASKASPSSEQYF	TGTGCCAGCAAGGCTAGCCCCAGTAGCGAGCAGTACTTC
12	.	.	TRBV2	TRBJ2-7	CASSESSYEQYF	TGTGCCAGCAGTGAGTCCTCCTACGAGCAGTACTTC
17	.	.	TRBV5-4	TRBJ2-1	CASSPTSGTNSYNEQFF	TGTGCCAGCAGCCCGACCTCCGGGACAAACTCCTACAATGAGCAGTTCTTC
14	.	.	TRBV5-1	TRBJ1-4	CASSLEGQGEKLFF	TGCGCCAGCAGCTTGGAAGGGCAGGGTGAAAAACTGTTTTTT
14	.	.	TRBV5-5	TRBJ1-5	CASSLWGRDQPQHF	TGTGCCAGCAGCTTGTGGGGCAGGGACCAGCCCCAGCATTTT
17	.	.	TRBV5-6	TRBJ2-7	CASSRDTGTDFTYEQYF	TGTGCCAGCAGCCGGGACACCGGGACGGACTTTACCTACGAGCAGTACTTC
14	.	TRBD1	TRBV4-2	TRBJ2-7	CASSQDGQGIEQYF	TGTGCCAGCAGCCAAGATGGACAGGGGATCGAGCAGTACTTC
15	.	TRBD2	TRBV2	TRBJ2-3	CASNGARESPDTQYF	TGTGCCAGCAACGGGGCGCGGGAGTCTCCAGATACGCAGTATTTT
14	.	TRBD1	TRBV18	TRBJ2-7	CASSAQGVPYEQYF	TGTGCCAGCTCCGCGCAGGGGGTCCCCTACGAGCAGTACTTC
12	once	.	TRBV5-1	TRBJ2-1	CASSTPSNEQFF	TGCGCCAGCAGCACTCCTAGCAATGAGCAGTTCTTC
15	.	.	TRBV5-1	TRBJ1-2	CASSLASGARYGYTF	TGCGCCAGCAGCTTGGCCTCGGGGGCTCGGTATGGCTACACCTTC
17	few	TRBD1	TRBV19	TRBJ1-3	CASSERDRVYSGNTIYF	TGTGCCAGTAGCGAACGGGACAGGGTCTACTCTGGAAACACCATATATTTT
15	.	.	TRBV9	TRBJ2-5	CASSALYSTQETQYF	TGTGCCAGCAGCGCGCTTTACTCTACCCAAGAGACCCAGTACTTC
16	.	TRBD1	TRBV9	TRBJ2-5	CASSLAGTAPQETQYF	TGTGCCAGCAGCCTTGCCGGGACAGCCCCCCAAGAGACCCAGTACTTC
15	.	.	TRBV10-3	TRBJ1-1	CAISELAALNTEAFF	TGTGCCATCAGTGAGCTGGCAGCCTTGAACACTGAAGCTTTCTTT
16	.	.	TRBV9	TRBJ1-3	CASSVAGRASGDTIYF	TGTGCCAGCAGCGTAGCTGGGAGGGCTAGCGGGGACACCATATATTTT
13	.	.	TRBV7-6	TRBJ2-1	CASTPGPYNEQFF	TGTGCCAGCACTCCCGGGCCCTACAATGAGCAGTTCTTC
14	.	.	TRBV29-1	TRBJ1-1	CSVGPVLGNTEAFF	TGCAGCGTTGGGCCCGTCCTTGGGAACACTGAAGCTTTCTTT
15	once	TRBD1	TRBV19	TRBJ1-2	CASSATGGFFYGYTF	TGTGCCAGTAGTGCGACAGGGGGCTTTTTCTATGGCTACACCTTC
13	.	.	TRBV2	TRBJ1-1	CASSGDRNTEAFF	TGTGCCAGCAGTGGAGACAGGAACACTGAAGCTTTCTTT
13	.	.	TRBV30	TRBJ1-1	CAWSADKVLGAFF	TGTGCCTGGAGTGCCGACAAGGTGTTAGGGGCTTTCTTT
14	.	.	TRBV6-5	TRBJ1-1	CASSYLGENTEAFF	TGTGCCAGCAGTTACCTGGGAGAGAACACTGAAGCTTTCTTT
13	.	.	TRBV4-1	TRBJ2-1	CASSQGPYNEQFF	TGCGCCAGCAGCCAGGGTCCCTACAATGAGCAGTTCTTC
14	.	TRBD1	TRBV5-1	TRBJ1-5	CASSLDRGNQPQHF	TGCGCCAGCAGCTTGGACAGGGGTAATCAGCCCCAGCATTTT
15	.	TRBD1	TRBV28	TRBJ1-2	CASSSPGGSNYGYTF	TGTGCCAGCAGTTCCCCAGGGGGATCTAACTATGGCTACACCTTC
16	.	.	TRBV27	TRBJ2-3	CASSLSLARGADTQYF	TGTGCCAGCAGTTTATCGTTGGCTCGGGGGGCGGATACGCAGTATTTT
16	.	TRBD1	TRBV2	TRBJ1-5	CASSEAWDRGGQPQHF	TGTGCCAGCAGTGAAGCTTGGGACAGGGGAGGCCAGCCCCAGCATTTT
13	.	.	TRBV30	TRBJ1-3	CAWSEGVGNTIYF	TGTGCCTGGAGTGAAGGGGTCGGAAACACCATATATTTT
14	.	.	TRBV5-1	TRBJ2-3	CASSLGAATDTQYF	TGCGCCAGCAGCTTGGGGGCAGCAACAGATACGCAGTATTTT
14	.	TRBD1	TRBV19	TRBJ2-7	CASSPTTGTYEQYF	TGTGCCAGTAGTCCCACGACAGGGACCTACGAGCAGTACTTC
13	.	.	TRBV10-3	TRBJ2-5	CAISESGKETQYF	TGTGCCATCAGTGAGTCAGGGAAAGAGACCCAGTACTTC
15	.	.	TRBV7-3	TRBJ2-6	CASSLTSSGANVLTF	TGTGCCAGCAGCTTAACGTCCTCTGGGGCCAACGTCCTGACTTTC
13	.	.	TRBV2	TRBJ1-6	CASSLAKGSPLHF	TGTGCCAGCAGTCTGGCCAAGGGTTCACCCCTCCACTTT
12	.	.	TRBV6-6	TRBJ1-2	CASSPDSYGYTF	TGTGCCAGCAGTCCCGACAGCTATGGCTACACCTTC
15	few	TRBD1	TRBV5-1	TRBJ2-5	CASSLAQGAIETQYF	TGCGCCAGCAGCTTGGCGCAGGGGGCAATTGAGACCCAGTACTTC